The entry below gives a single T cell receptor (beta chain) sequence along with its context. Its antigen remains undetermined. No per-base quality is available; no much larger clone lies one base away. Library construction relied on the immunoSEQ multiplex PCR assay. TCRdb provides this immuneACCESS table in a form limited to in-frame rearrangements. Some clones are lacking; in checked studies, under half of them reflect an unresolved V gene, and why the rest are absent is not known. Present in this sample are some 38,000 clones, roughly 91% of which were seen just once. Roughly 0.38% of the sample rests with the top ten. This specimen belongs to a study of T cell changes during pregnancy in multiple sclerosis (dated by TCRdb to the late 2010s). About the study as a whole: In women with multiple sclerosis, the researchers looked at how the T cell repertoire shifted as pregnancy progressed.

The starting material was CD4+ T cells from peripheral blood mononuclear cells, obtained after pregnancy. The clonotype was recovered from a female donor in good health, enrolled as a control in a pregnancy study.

CDR3 loop: CASSLGAGSGSTDTQYF. The sequence in DNA is TGCGCCAGCAGCTTGGGGGCCGGTAGCGGGAGCACAGATACGCAGTATTTT. The chain is assembled from TRBV5-1 and TRBJ2-3, and 7 junctional nucleotides match TRBD2. V trim: 0 bases; J trim: 0 bases; unmatched bases: 7. Spanning cysteine to phenylalanine, the CDR3 consists of 17 amino acids. Only the CDR3 part of the read is kept: 51 bases, read in frame from the first base. CDR1 and CDR2, looked up from the germline V gene, are SGHRS and YFSETQ.